The rows below give T cell receptor beta chains drawn from one sample of a study of blood T cell repertoires in COVID-19. Method: immunoSEQ multiplex PCR; TCRdb's copy keeps in-frame clones and lacks some. Here the sample spans some 99,000 clones, around 83% being singletons. What was sequenced was peripheral blood. These receptors were obtained from a woman of 80 years or more with active or convalescent COVID-19. The CDR3 runs from the conserved cysteine through the conserved F or W. The D gene is left open where the match is weak. The size entry is marked missing in some rows and otherwise reads once, few, many or a size class.

>.|TRBJ2-1|TRBD2|TRBV3-1/TRBV3-2
TGTGCCAGCAGCCAAGATGGGATAGCGGGAGGGTCCTACAATGAGCAGTTCTTC
CASSQDGIAGGSYNEQFF
>few|TRBJ2-5|.|TRBV2
TGTGCCAGCAGTGAATTCTCAGGGGTAAAGACCCAGTACTTC
CASSEFSGVKTQYF
>.|TRBJ2-7|TRBD1|TRBV28
TGTGCCAGCAGTTTATCTAACAGGGGCTACGAGCAGTACTTC
CASSLSNRGYEQYF
>.|TRBJ2-3|TRBD2|TRBV19
TGTGCCAGTAGTCTAGCGGGAGGACCAGATACGCAGTATTTT
CASSLAGGPDTQYF
>few|TRBJ2-7|TRBD2|TRBV5-6
TGTGCCAGCAGCTCGCGACTAGCGTCGAGCTCCTACGAGCAGTACTTC
CASSSRLASSSYEQYF
>.|TRBJ2-3|.|TRBV9
TGTGCCAGCAGCGCGGTAGAAACGCAGTATTTT
CASSAVETQYF
>.|TRBJ1-2|.|TRBV3-1/TRBV3-2
TGTGCCAGCAGCCAAAGAAGAAACAGCTATGGCTACACCTTC
CASSQRRNSYGYTF
>.|TRBJ2-5|.|TRBV30
TGTGCCTGGAGTGGACAACGCCAAGAGACCCAGTACTTC
CAWSGQRQETQYF
>.|TRBJ1-3|TRBD1|TRBV6-6
TGTGCCAGCAGTTACCCGGGACAGGGTGGAAACACCATATATTTT
CASSYPGQGGNTIYF
>.|TRBJ2-3|TRBD2|TRBV9
TGTGCCAGCAGCGCCACTAGCGGGCACAGCACAGATACGCAGTATTTT
CASSATSGHSTDTQYF
>.|TRBJ2-5|TRBD2|TRBV9
TGTGCCAGCAGCGTAGAACCGGGACTAGCGGGGGGAGAGTACTTC
CASSVEPGLAGGEYF
>.|TRBJ1-1|TRBD1|TRBV9
TGTGCCAGCAGCCGACAGGGTGGGACTGAAGCTTTCTTT
CASSRQGGTEAFF
>once|TRBJ1-4|TRBD1|TRBV6-5
TGTGCCAGCAGTCCTCCGGACAGGGGTTTGAGGAAACTGTTTTTT
CASSPPDRGLRKLFF
>.|TRBJ1-6|TRBD1|TRBV7-9
TGTGCCAGCAGCCGGGACAGTCTCAATTCACCCCTCCACTTT
CASSRDSLNSPLHF
>.|TRBJ2-1|TRBD1|TRBV7-3
TGTGCCAGCAGCTTAACTGAGACCGGACAGGGCCGTGAGCAGTTCTTC
CASSLTETGQGREQFF
>.|TRBJ2-7|.|TRBV6-5
TGTGCCAGCAGTTCATCGGGGGAGCAGTACTTC
CASSSSGEQYF
>.|TRBJ2-3|.|TRBV10-3
TGTGCCATCAGTGAGTCAAGAGGGGGTACGGATACGCAGTATTTT
CAISESRGGTDTQYF
>.|TRBJ1-3|TRBD1|TRBV20-1
TGCAGTGCTAGAGGCCGGGACAGGGTAAATTTT
CSARGRDRVNF
>few|TRBJ2-3|TRBD2|TRBV7-2
TGTGCCAGCAACCAAGGGAGGGAGCATGGTACGCAGTATTTT
CASNQGREHGTQYF
>.|TRBJ2-7|.|TRBV18
TGTGCCAGCTCACCACCTGCAGGGGACTACGAGCAGTACTTC
CASSPPAGDYEQYF
>.|TRBJ1-1|.|TRBV5-8
TGTGCCAGCAGTTCAGGGGATCAGATGAACACTGAAGCTTTCTTT
CASSSGDQMNTEAFF
>.|TRBJ1-2|TRBD1|TRBV19
TGTGCCAGTAGTATAAGCCCGAGGGGGCTCTGGGGCTACACCTTC
CASSISPRGLWGYTF
>.|TRBJ2-1|TRBD1|TRBV19
TGTGCCAGTAGTATAGGTCTAGGAGTAGGACAGGGACCTTTCAATGAGCAGTTCTTC
CASSIGLGVGQGPFNEQFF
>.|TRBJ2-3|TRBD2|TRBV11-2
TGTGCCAGCAGCCTACTAGCGGGAGGGAACACAGATACGCAGTATTTT
CASSLLAGGNTDTQYF
>.|TRBJ2-5|TRBD1|TRBV19
TGTGCCAGCCAGGACAGGCGACAAGAGACCCAGTACTTC
CASQDRRQETQYF
>.|TRBJ1-2|TRBD1|TRBV7-6
TGTGCCAGCAGCATGGGACAGGGAGCGTATGGCTACACCTTC
CASSMGQGAYGYTF
>.|TRBJ2-3|.|TRBV3-1/TRBV3-2
TGTGCCAGCAGCCTAGGCGGGGCTAGCACAGATACGCAGTATTTT
CASSLGGASTDTQYF
>.|TRBJ2-3|TRBD2|TRBV29-1
TGCAGCGTTTCGGGGGGAGGGGTCACAGATACGCAGTATTTT
CSVSGGGVTDTQYF
>few|TRBJ2-2|.|TRBV4-2
TGTGCCAGCAGCCAAGATTTTTTCCAGAACACCGGGGAGCTGTTTTTT
CASSQDFFQNTGELFF
>.|TRBJ1-1|TRBD1|TRBV2
TGTGCCAGCAGTGACGACAGGGACACTGAAGCTTTCTTT
CASSDDRDTEAFF
>.|TRBJ1-2|.|TRBV28
TGTGCCAGCAGTTTCGACGGGAACTATGGCTACACCTTC
CASSFDGNYGYTF
>once|TRBJ2-1|.|TRBV27
TGTGCCAGCAGTTTACAGGGGTTAAGCAATGAGCAGTTCTTC
CASSLQGLSNEQFF
>.|TRBJ2-2|.|TRBV29-1
TGCAGCGCGAGTAGGGGGAACACCGGGGAGCTGTTTTTT
CSASRGNTGELFF
>.|TRBJ1-2|TRBD1|TRBV5-1
TGCGCCAGCAGCCCGCCGAGACAGGGCAACTATGGCTACACCTTC
CASSPPRQGNYGYTF
>.|TRBJ2-1|TRBD1|TRBV7-9
TGTGCCAGCAGCTTACGGGGACAGGGTTTCTACAATGAGCAGTTCTTC
CASSLRGQGFYNEQFF
>.|TRBJ1-5|TRBD1|TRBV2
TGTGCCAGCAGGGGGACAGGGAGGCGGCAGCCCCAGCATTTT
CASRGTGRRQPQHF
>.|TRBJ1-6|.|TRBV6-5
TGTGCCAGCAGTCGGGAGGGGTCAAGGTCACCCCTCCACTTT
CASSREGSRSPLHF
>.|TRBJ2-1|TRBD2|TRBV18
TGTGCCAGCTCACAGGCTAGCGGGAGATATGAGCAGTTCTTC
CASSQASGRYEQFF